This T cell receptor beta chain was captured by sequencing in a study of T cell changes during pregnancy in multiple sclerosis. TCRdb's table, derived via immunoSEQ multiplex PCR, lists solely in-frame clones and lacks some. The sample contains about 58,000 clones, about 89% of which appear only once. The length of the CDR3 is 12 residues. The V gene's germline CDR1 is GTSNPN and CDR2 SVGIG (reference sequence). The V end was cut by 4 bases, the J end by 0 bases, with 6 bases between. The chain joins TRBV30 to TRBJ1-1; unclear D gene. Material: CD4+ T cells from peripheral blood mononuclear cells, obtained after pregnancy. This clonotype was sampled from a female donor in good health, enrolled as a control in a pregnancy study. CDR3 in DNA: TGTGCCTGGACCCATTTGAACACTGAAGCTTTCTTT. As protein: CAWTHLNTEAFF. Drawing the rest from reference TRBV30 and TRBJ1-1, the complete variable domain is SQTIHQWPATLVQPVGSPLSLECTVEGTSNPNLYWYRQAAGRGLQLLFYSVGIGQISSEVPQNLSASRPQDRQFILSSKKLLLSDSGFYLCAWTHLNTEAFFGQGTRLTVV.